These T cell receptor beta chains were read from a single sample in a study of siplizumab effects on memory and regulatory T cells. Assay: immunoSEQ multiplex PCR; the TCRdb copy retains only in-frame clones and omits some. Here the sample spans some 97,000 clones, about 91% being singletons. The sample taken for sequencing was Tregs sorted from blood. These receptors all come from a human donor in good health. The CDR3 runs from the conserved cysteine through the conserved F or W. D genes are given only for firm matches. Not all rows give a size; the values are once, few, many and, for expanded clones, a class.

j_call v_call clone_size d_call cdr3_length cdr3_aa cdr3_nt
TRBJ2-3 TRBV28 NA NA 12 CASSKPPDTQYF TGTGCCAGCAGTAAACCCCCCGATACGCAGTATTTT
TRBJ2-7 TRBV27 NA NA 12 CASSRASYEQYF TGTGCCAGCAGTCGGGCCTCCTACGAGCAGTACTTC
TRBJ2-7 TRBV7-9 NA NA 13 CASSPRGGHEQYF TGTGCCAGCAGCCCTCGTGGGGGCCACGAGCAGTACTTC
TRBJ2-5 TRBV25-1 NA NA 11 CASSVQETQYF TGTGCCAGCAGTGTACAAGAGACCCAGTACTTC
TRBJ2-2 TRBV2 many NA 13 CASSGFWAGELFF TGTGCCAGCAGTGGATTCTGGGCCGGGGAGCTGTTTTTT
TRBJ2-1 TRBV30 NA TRBD2 15 CAWRGLAGIWGEQFF TGTGCCTGGAGGGGACTAGCGGGAATATGGGGTGAGCAGTTCTTC
TRBJ2-7 TRBV19 NA TRBD1 12 CASAGQGSEQYF TGTGCCAGTGCGGGACAGGGCAGCGAGCAGTACTTC
TRBJ1-5 TRBV6-1 once NA 11 CASSSNQPQHF TGTGCCAGCAGTAGTAATCAGCCCCAGCATTTT
TRBJ2-2 TRBV30 NA TRBD2 16 CAWGTGLAGSHGELFF TGTGCCTGGGGGACGGGACTAGCGGGATCCCACGGGGAGCTGTTTTTT
TRBJ1-6 TRBV19 NA NA 16 CASSMLSGRFNSPLHF TGTGCCAGTAGTATGCTGTCAGGGCGGTTTAATTCACCCCTCCACTTT
TRBJ2-5 TRBV18 NA NA 13 CASSPEVIETQYF TGTGCCAGCTCGCCAGAAGTTATAGAGACCCAGTACTTC
TRBJ1-5 TRBV27 NA TRBD1 15 CASSSRQGGGQPQHF TGTGCCAGCAGTTCAAGACAGGGCGGCGGTCAGCCCCAGCATTTT
TRBJ1-3 TRBV19 NA NA 17 CASSIRAGRASGNTIYF TGTGCCAGTAGCATACGAGCTGGGAGGGCATCTGGAAACACCATATATTTT
TRBJ2-5 TRBV6-5 NA NA 12 CASSYWAETQYF TGTGCCAGCAGTTATTGGGCGGAGACCCAGTACTTC
TRBJ1-1 TRBV11-2 medium-sized NA 14 CASSKGLTVPEAFF TGTGCCAGCAGCAAGGGACTTACGGTCCCTGAAGCTTTCTTT
TRBJ1-2 TRBV6-6 NA NA 13 CASSYNGPNGYTF TGTGCCAGCAGTTACAACGGTCCCAATGGCTACACCTTC
TRBJ2-3 TRBV18 once TRBD1 16 CASSPRTGVGPDTQYF TGTGCCAGCTCACCAAGGACAGGGGTTGGACCAGATACGCAGTATTTT
TRBJ2-5 TRBV14 NA NA 11 CASSPGGTQYF TGTGCCAGCAGCCCTGGGGGGACCCAGTACTTC
TRBJ2-2 TRBV5-1 NA TRBD2 17 CASSLANSAGVAGELFF TGCGCCAGCAGCTTGGCCAACTCAGCGGGAGTCGCCGGGGAGCTGTTTTTT
TRBJ2-1 TRBV9 NA NA 11 CASSQGSSQFF TGTGCCAGCAGCCAGGGTAGCTCTCAGTTCTTC
TRBJ1-5 TRBV27 NA NA 14 CASSLTYSNQPQHF TGTGCCAGCAGTTTAACTTATAGCAATCAGCCCCAGCATTTT
TRBJ1-2 TRBV20-1 NA NA 11 CSASVVGGYTF TGCAGTGCTTCAGTGGTAGGTGGCTACACCTTC
TRBJ2-2 TRBV5-1 NA NA 14 CASSLGQATGELFF TGCGCCAGCAGCTTGGGTCAGGCCACCGGGGAGCTGTTTTTT
TRBJ2-3 TRBV5-1 NA NA 14 CASSLGPSTDTQYF TGCGCCAGCAGCTTAGGACCTAGCACAGATACGCAGTATTTT
TRBJ2-1 TRBV10-3 NA TRBD2 21 CAISFPGRGLAGNSSYNEQFF TGTGCCATCAGCTTCCCGGGCCGGGGGCTAGCGGGGAACAGCTCCTACAATGAGCAGTTCTTC
TRBJ1-2 TRBV19 NA NA 14 CASSFRGGNYGYTF TGTGCCAGTAGTTTCAGAGGTGGTAACTATGGCTACACCTTC
TRBJ2-1 TRBV11-2 once NA 17 CASSEHIASGWHNEQFF TGTGCCAGCAGCGAACATATTGCCTCGGGGTGGCACAATGAGCAGTTCTTC
TRBJ1-2 TRBV27 NA TRBD1 16 CASSRRTGDRIYGYTF TGTGCCAGCAGCCGAAGGACAGGAGATCGGATCTATGGCTACACCTTC
TRBJ1-3 TRBV5-4 NA NA 13 CASSVQGRNTIYF TGTGCCAGCAGCGTACAGGGCCGCAACACCATATATTTT
TRBJ2-3 TRBV7-9 NA TRBD2 15 CASSLTSGSTNTQYF TGTGCCAGCAGCTTAACTAGCGGGAGTACAAATACGCAGTATTTT
TRBJ2-3 TRBV15 NA TRBD1 15 CATSWGQTLTDTQYF TGTGCCACCAGTTGGGGACAGACCCTCACAGATACGCAGTATTTT
TRBJ2-3 TRBV7-9 NA NA 13 CASSPRPLDTQYF TGTGCCAGCAGCCCCCGACCTCTTGATACGCAGTATTTT
TRBJ2-1 TRBV11-2 NA TRBD2 15 CASSILASIYNEQFF TGTGCCAGCAGCATACTAGCGTCGATCTACAATGAGCAGTTCTTC
TRBJ2-1 TRBV9 NA NA 15 CASSIGVGSRREQFF TGTGCCAGCAGCATTGGTGTAGGTAGCCGCCGGGAGCAGTTCTTC
TRBJ1-2 TRBV7-9 NA NA 15 CASSLVGGIRLGYTF TGTGCCAGCAGCTTAGTAGGGGGGATCCGGCTCGGCTACACCTTC
TRBJ2-7 TRBV10-1 NA TRBD2 14 CASKESGRAYEQYF TGCGCCAGCAAAGAAAGCGGGAGGGCCTACGAGCAGTACTTC
TRBJ2-1 TRBV19 NA TRBD2 16 CASSIGTSGAELEQFF TGTGCCAGTAGTATTGGGACTAGCGGGGCGGAGCTGGAGCAGTTCTTC
TRBJ1-2 TRBV19 NA NA 15 CASSIDGVLDYGYTF TGTGCCAGTAGTATAGATGGGGTTCTGGACTATGGCTACACCTTC